This T cell receptor beta chain was sequenced in a study of T cell changes during pregnancy in multiple sclerosis. Assay: immunoSEQ multiplex PCR; the TCRdb copy retains only in-frame clones and omits some. The sample includes some 76,000 clones, about nine tenths of them seen just once. This sequence was found in a female donor with multiple sclerosis, enrolled in a pregnancy study. The specimen comprised CD4+ T cells from peripheral blood mononuclear cells, sampled after pregnancy.

CDR3 bases: TGTGCCAGCAAAATCGGGACAGGGATTAACTATGGCTACACCTTC. Translated, it gives CASKIGTGINYGYTF. This chain joins TRBV28 and TRBJ1-2; the match to TRBD1 covers 9 bases. With V trimmed by 7 bases and J by 1 base, 7 bases remained unmatched. Germline V gene data show CDR1 as MDHEN and CDR2 as SYDVKM. This CDR3 has 15 amino acids.